These T cell receptor beta chains were read from a single sample in a study of blood T cell repertoires in COVID-19. The repertoire was sequenced with immunoSEQ multiplex PCR; TCRdb's copy has only in-frame clones and lacks some. The table records about 280,000 clones, under 90% of them present only once. Sequenced material: peripheral blood. All receptors derive from a man over 45 with acute or convalescent COVID-19. Each CDR3 is given with its conserved first and last residue. The D gene is left open where the match is weak.

cdr3_aa cdr3_nt d_call j_call v_call
CARSLWGGKPFYEQYF TGTGCCAGAAGCTTATGGGGCGGAAAACCCTTCTACGAGCAGTACTTC - TRBJ2-7 TRBV7-5
CASSTLTENTEAFF TGTGCCAGCTCAACATTGACAGAGAACACTGAAGCTTTCTTT - TRBJ1-1 TRBV18
CAISAGTEPYEQYF TGTGCCATCAGCGCCGGGACAGAGCCCTACGAGCAGTACTTC TRBD1 TRBJ2-7 TRBV10-3
CAWSVLGTGYGYTF TGTGCCTGGAGTGTACTGGGGACAGGTTATGGCTACACCTTC TRBD1 TRBJ1-2 TRBV30
CSAKAEGNEAFF TGCAGCGCCAAGGCGGAGGGTAATGAAGCTTTCTTT - TRBJ1-1 TRBV29-1
CATGELDEQFF TGTGCCACCGGAGAGCTGGATGAGCAGTTCTTC - TRBJ2-1 TRBV24-1
CASSPRGGIPYNEQFF TGTGCCAGCAGCCCCCGGGGAGGTATCCCCTACAATGAGCAGTTCTTC - TRBJ2-1 TRBV7-2
CASSLVRGYSGSPLHF TGTGCCAGCAGCTTAGTACGGGGTTACAGTGGCTCACCCCTCCACTTT - TRBJ1-6 TRBV7-9
CASSSRGWGTDTQYF TGTGCCAGCAGTTCCAGGGGATGGGGCACAGATACGCAGTATTTT - TRBJ2-3 TRBV27
CASSFRGGFYNEQFF TGTGCCAGCAGCTTTCGCGGGGGGTTCTACAATGAGCAGTTCTTC TRBD2 TRBJ2-1 TRBV13
CASHPASGGRETQYF TGTGCCAGCCACCCAGCTAGCGGGGGACGGGAGACCCAGTACTTC TRBD2 TRBJ2-5 TRBV19
CASRRVADTYNEQFF TGTGCCAGCCGTCGGGTCGCGGACACCTACAATGAGCAGTTCTTC - TRBJ2-1 TRBV19
CSVRTGLSYEQYF TGCAGCGTAAGGACAGGTCTTTCCTACGAGCAGTACTTC TRBD1 TRBJ2-7 TRBV29-1